This TCR beta chain was sequenced for a study of CD8 T cells in Susac syndrome. CDR3 length: 14 amino acids. The V and J ends lost 1 base and 7 bases respectively, with 16 bases between them. Germline lookup yields CDR1 DFQATT and CDR2 SNEGSKA (reference sequence). RNA totalling about 0.45 to 1 ug underwent reverse transcription with random hexamers. Multiplex immunoSEQ PCR targeted 54 Vbeta and 13 Jbeta TCR beta segments. TCRdb reprocessed the immunoSEQ multiplex PCR reads via MiXCR and lists one record per CDR3 protein. The table includes some 200,000 distinct CDR3 sequences, more than 85% detected once.

The sequenced material came from CD8+ T cells from PBMCs. This receptor was obtained from a human donor with multiple sclerosis. V usage is TRBV20-1 and J usage is TRBJ1-2; D gene uncertain. In DNA, the CDR3 is TGCAGTGCTAGAGGCGCACTCTTTAGGGCTGGCTACACCTTC. The encoded protein is CSARGALFRAGYTF.